The 28 T cell receptor beta chains reported below all come from one sample, sequenced in a study of blood T cells in healthy people across ages. For the second PCR, which ran for 7 to 11 cycles, a sample-barcoded 5' primer and a J-beta primer mix were used. TCRdb ran MiXCR on the 5' RACE reads and lists one entry per CDR3 protein. This sample has 700,000 to 900,000 distinct CDR3 sequences, with roughly 25% found just once. This sample also belongs to another study, concerning T cells of mothers and their children.

The sequencing sample was made of blood. The receptors were gathered from a boy under 18 in good health.

The chain carries TRBV28 and TRBJ1-2, with D tentatively TRBD1 (5 bases). CDR3 length: 14 residues. Germline V gives CDR1 MDHEN, CDR2 SYDVKM. Trimming cost V 7 bases and J 4 bases, with 16 bases left between them. The CDR3 sequence: CASTPVGGTYGYTF. The CDR3 DNA reads as TGTGCCAGCACCCCCGTTGGGGGGACCTATGGCTACACCTTC.

The V call is TRBV5-1, the J call TRBJ1-4, with D perhaps TRBD1 (5 bases). Germline values: CDR1 SGHRS, CDR2 YFSETQ. Trimming removed 1 base at V and 8 bases at J, with 12 bases between. The CDR3 runs 14 residues. The CDR3 region has the DNA TGCGCCAGCAGCTTGTGGGGGTTTGGAGAAAAACTGTTTTTT. This sequence encodes CASSLWGFGEKLFF.

This clonotype was observed a handful of times. The V and J genes are TRBV6-5 and TRBJ1-4, with TRBD1 identical over 7 bases. V trimming: 6 bases; J trimming: 6 bases; junction bases outside the gene matches: 10. CDR1 and CDR2 (germline): MNHEY, SVGAGI. The CDR3 loop spans 15 amino acids. CDR3 amino acids: CASRTTGPHDEKLFF. CDR3 DNA sequence: TGTGCCAGCAGAACGACAGGGCCCCACGATGAAAAACTGTTTTTT.

The chain is built from TRBV7-2 and TRBJ2-5, with TRBD2 matching over 10 bases. CDR1 SGHTA and CDR2 FQGNSA come from the germline V gene. After removal of 5 bases from V and 1 base from J, the junction contained 7 bases not matched to a gene. The CDR3 consists of 16 residues. The CDR3, as DNA: TGTGCCAGCAGCCTACAAAGCGGGAGGGCCCAAGAGACCCAGTACTTC. It is translated as CASSLQSGRAQETQYF.

The V call is TRBV7-6, the J call TRBJ2-7; the D call may be TRBD1 or TRBD2 (5 bases each). CDR3 length: 14 residues. Trimming left V 4 bases short and J 2 bases short, with 12 bases between. Germline V gives CDR1 SGHVS, CDR2 FNYEAQ. The CDR3 nucleotides are TGTGCCAGCAGCTCACAAATGGGGGCCTACGAGCAGTACTTC. Translation: CASSSQMGAYEQYF.

The genes are TRBV3-1 and TRBJ2-5, with a weak D call TRBD2 (6 bases). V was clipped by 0 bases and J by 6 bases, with 17 bases between them. The CDR3 totals 16 residues. CDR1 and CDR2 (germline): LGHDT, YNNKEL (reference sequence). The CDR3 DNA sequence: TGTGCCAGCAGCCAAGATCTAGCTAGCGAGGAAAAGACCCAGTACTTC. It is translated as CASSQDLASEEKTQYF.

The chain combines TRBV7-9 with TRBJ2-2; perhaps TRBD2 as D (6 bases). This CDR3 comprises 12 residues. V lost 11 bases to trimming and J lost 3 bases, with 10 bases between them. The germline V gene encodes CDR1 SEHNR and CDR2 FQNEAQ (reference sequence). The CDR3 DNA reads as TGTGCCCTGTCGGGGGACACCGGGGAGCTGTTTTTT. Protein sequence: CALSGDTGELFF.

The genes are TRBV11-2 and TRBJ2-5; weak D call: TRBD1 (7 bases). The CDR3 runs to 15 residues. V lost 5 bases to trimming and J lost 6 bases, with 19 bases between them. Per germline, CDR1 SGHAT and CDR2 FQNNGV. The chain's CDR3 is CASSLGGTVPQTQYF. CDR3 DNA sequence: TGTGCCAGCAGCCTAGGCGGGACAGTTCCCCAGACCCAGTACTTC.

This clonotype was seen a few times. V gene TRBV6-5 combines with J gene TRBJ1-2; tentative D call: TRBD1 (6 bases). Germline CDR1 and CDR2: MNHEY and SVGAGI. The CDR3 sequence is 15 residues long. V was clipped by 6 bases and J by 0 bases, with 14 bases between them. The CDR3 region has the DNA TGTGCCAGCAGACGCGGACAGTTAGCTAACTATGGCTACACCTTC. It codes for CASRRGQLANYGYTF.

This clonotype turned up a few times. This chain's CDR3 is CSAKATSGGSDTQYF. The CDR3 DNA reads as TGCAGCGCCAAAGCTACTAGCGGGGGGTCGGATACGCAGTATTTT. The chain uses TRBV29-1 and TRBJ2-3; 12 bases map to TRBD2. V shed 7 bases, J shed 6 bases, and the junction held 11 bases outside the gene matches. CDR1 and CDR2 (germline): SQVTM, ANQGSEA. The CDR3 has 15 amino acids.

This clonotype occurred a few times. The chain couples TRBV3-1 to TRBJ1-4; D not certain. Germline V gives CDR1 LGHDT, CDR2 YNNKEL (reference sequence). The V end was cut by 4 bases, the J end by 8 bases, with 5 bases between. CDR3 length: 11 amino acids. In DNA form, the CDR3 reads TGTGCCAGCAGCCTACAAGAAAAACTGTTTTTT. Protein: CASSLQEKLFF.

In this sample, this clonotype turned up a few times. The genes are TRBV7-9 and TRBJ1-4, with D perhaps matching TRBD1 (5 bases). The CDR3 covers 17 residues. Trimming pared 4 bases from V and 1 base from J, leaving 16 bases between. Germline V gives CDR1 SEHNR, CDR2 FQNEAQ (reference sequence). DNA of the CDR3: TGTGCCAGCAGCTCCACTGACACGGGGCGAACTAATGAAAAACTGTTTTTT. Amino acids: CASSSTDTGRTNEKLFF.

The chain carries TRBV3-1 and TRBJ2-5; D is unresolved. Germline values: CDR1 LGHDT, CDR2 YNNKEL (reference sequence). Trimming stripped 1 base from V and 4 bases from J, with 7 bases between. The CDR3 totals 13 residues. CDR3 sequence reads: CASSQARSETQYF. The DNA for the CDR3 is TGTGCCAGCAGCCAAGCACGGTCAGAGACCCAGTACTTC.

V usage is TRBV5-1 and J usage is TRBJ2-5; D is perhaps TRBD2 (5 bases). Matching the DNA end better, TRBJ2-7 makes the J call doubtful. Germline lookup yields CDR1 SGHRS and CDR2 YFSETQ. The CDR3 extends over 15 amino acids. DNA for the CDR3: TGCGCCAGCAGCTTGGACCAGCGGAGCTCCTACGAGCAGTACTTC. Translation gives CASSLDQRSSYEQYF.

This clonotype has just a few counts. The rearrangement joins TRBV6-1 to TRBJ2-1; D is possibly TRBD2 (6 bases). CDR3 length equals 18 residues. From germline, CDR1 is MNHNS and CDR2 SASEGT. Trimming took 1 base from V and 3 from J, leaving 19 bases between them. CDR3 region: CASSEGLAWPPHYNEQFF. The CDR3 DNA reads TGTGCCAGCAGTGAAGGGCTAGCGTGGCCCCCCCACTACAATGAGCAGTTCTTC.

This rearrangement joins TRBV12-3 or TRBV12-4 to TRBJ2-7; 10 bases agree with TRBD2. CDR3 length: 17 residues. The V segment lost 5 bases and the J segment 2 bases; nucleotides outside the gene matches: 12. CDR3 coding DNA: TGTGCCAGCAGTCTGGGTCATCTAGCGGGGGTAACCTACGAGCAGTACTTC. This sequence encodes CASSLGHLAGVTYEQYF.

The chain carries TRBV6-5 and TRBJ2-1, with 10 bases matching TRBD2. Per germline, CDR1 MNHEY and CDR2 SVGAGI. CDR3 length: 15 amino acids. With V trimmed by 6 bases and J by 4 bases, 6 bases remained unmatched. Here the CDR3 reads CASSQSGRAYNEQFF. CDR3 nucleotides: TGTGCCAGCAGCCAAAGCGGGAGGGCATACAATGAGCAGTTCTTC.

This clonotype was found a few times. The chain combines TRBV30 with TRBJ1-4, with TRBD1 as a possible D gene (5 bases). V was clipped by 4 bases and J by 0 bases, with 9 bases between them. The CDR3 is 14 residues long. Germline loops: CDR1 GTSNPN, CDR2 SVGIG (reference sequence). CDR3 bases: TGTGCCTGGACAGGGAGAGCAACTAATGAAAAACTGTTTTTT. Translated: CAWTGRATNEKLFF.

This clonotype was seen more than once but under ten times. V usage is TRBV11-2 and J usage is TRBJ1-1; possibly TRBD1 for D (5 bases). Germline V gene data show CDR1 as SGHAT and CDR2 as FQNNGV. The CDR3 runs to 13 residues. V lost 2 bases and J 11 bases, leaving 15 bases between the germline ends. In nucleotides, the CDR3 is TGTGCCAGCAGCTTATACGTGGCGGGGGAGGCTTTCTTT. This codes for CASSLYVAGEAFF.

The chain recombines TRBV27 with TRBJ2-7, with D possibly matching TRBD2 (7 bases). Germline CDR1 is MNHEY and CDR2 is SMNVEV (reference sequence). V was pared by 2 bases and J by 3 bases, with 17 bases between. The CDR3 sequence is 16 residues long. The CDR3 sequence is CASSLRGARSLYEQYF. The CDR3 coding sequence is TGTGCCAGCAGTTTACGGGGGGCTAGGTCACTCTACGAGCAGTACTTC.

This chain joins TRBV5-1 and TRBJ2-5; no definite D call. The J call may not be correct, given that the DNA end is closer to TRBJ2-7. The CDR3 has 15 amino acids. Germline V gene data show CDR1 as SGHRS and CDR2 as YFSETQ. CDR3 coding DNA: TGCGCCAGCAGCTTGGGTTCTAACACCCACTACGAGCAGTACTTC. This codes for CASSLGSNTHYEQYF.

V usage is TRBV10-3 and J usage is TRBJ1-2; D perhaps matches TRBD1 (5 bases). Germline V gene lookup returns CDR1 ENHRY and CDR2 SYGVKD. The CDR3 is 14 residues long. V lost 4 bases, J lost 7 bases, and 16 bases lay in between. In DNA, the CDR3 is TGTGCCATCAGTGGAGGGGAACTTAGCTCTGGCTACACCTTC. Translated: CAISGGELSSGYTF.

This clonotype has just a few counts. The V gene is TRBV20-1, the J gene TRBJ2-3; D unclear. The CDR3 runs 17 residues. CDR1 and CDR2 from the germline V gene are DFQATT and SNEGSKA (reference sequence). V was clipped by 4 bases and J by 2 bases, with 22 bases between them. CDR3 nucleotides: TGCAGTGCTACGACCCCGAACACCGCTCTAGTCACAGATACGCAGTATTTT. Translated: CSATTPNTALVTDTQYF.

This clonotype occurred a few times. The rearrangement uses TRBV7-9 and TRBJ2-5; TRBD1 agrees at 9 bases. Gene TRBJ2-7 matches the end of the DNA better, so the J call may be wrong. Germline V gives CDR1 SEHNR, CDR2 FQNEAQ (reference sequence). The CDR3 is made up of 14 amino acids. The CDR3 DNA reads as TGTGCCAGCAGCCCCCGGGACAGGGACAACGAGCAGTACTTC. Protein sequence: CASSPRDRDNEQYF.

Only a few counts were recorded for this clonotype. This chain uses TRBV20-1 with TRBJ2-1; 9 bases are a match to TRBD2. The trim removed 0 bases at V and 4 bases at J, leaving 4 bases unmatched. The CDR3 is 15 amino acids. Germline V gene sequence: CDR1 DFQATT, CDR2 SNEGSKA (reference sequence). CDR3 region: CSARDWAGGYNEQFF. In nucleotides, the CDR3 is TGCAGTGCTAGAGATTGGGCGGGGGGGTACAATGAGCAGTTCTTC.

V usage is TRBV6-1 and J usage is TRBJ2-7, with D perhaps TRBD1 or TRBD2 (7 bases each). V lost 8 bases and J 3 bases, leaving 17 bases between the germline ends. This CDR3 region has 14 residues. From germline, CDR1 is MNHNS and CDR2 SASEGT. CDR3: CASGEGQSFYEQYF. The CDR3 DNA is TGTGCCAGCGGGGAGGGACAGAGTTTCTACGAGCAGTACTTC.

This chain links TRBV7-9 with TRBJ2-6, with 10 bases matching TRBD2. The CDR3 extends over 19 amino acids. The trim removed 5 bases at V and 2 bases at J, leaving 12 bases unmatched. Looked up from germline, CDR1 is SEHNR and CDR2 is FQNEAQ (reference sequence). The CDR3 DNA reads as TGTGCCAGCAGCCATTCCGGGACTAGCGTGTTCGCTGGGGCCAACGTCCTGACTTTC. It specifies CASSHSGTSVFAGANVLTF.

V usage is TRBV5-1 and J usage is TRBJ2-3, with D perhaps TRBD1 or TRBD2 (5 bases each). The CDR3 runs to 14 residues. Trimming shortened V by 6 bases and J by 2 bases, and 13 bases separated the two germline ends. From germline, CDR1 is SGHRS and CDR2 YFSETQ. The CDR3 here is CASMTGANTDTQYF. CDR3 nucleotides: TGCGCCAGCATGACCGGGGCGAACACAGATACGCAGTATTTT.